Listed below are T cell receptor beta chains from one sample, sequenced in a study of cytomegalovirus exposure and HLA in healthy donors. Some clones are missing from TCRdb's copy, which holds only in-frame ones; the method was immunoSEQ multiplex PCR. Of 76,000 or so clones listed, 94% were seen once; the top ten hold approximately 2.1%. The sequenced material came from PBMCs. The receptors were gathered from a woman under 30 in good health and CMV-seronegative. The CDR3 runs from the conserved cysteine through the conserved F or W. D genes are given only for firm matches. Clone size is given for some rows only: seen once, a few or many times, or a class if the clone is expanded.

>TRBV4-3|NA|NA|TRBJ1-1|17
CASSQDIFGLGDTEAFF
TGCGCCAGCAGCCAAGATATCTTCGGTTTGGGAGACACTGAAGCTTTCTTT
>TRBV29-1|NA|NA|TRBJ2-1|13
CSVANYKGYEQFF
TGCAGCGTCGCAAACTACAAAGGCTATGAGCAGTTCTTC
>TRBV5-1|NA|NA|TRBJ2-5|18
CASSLNMAQASVRETQYF
TGCGCCAGCAGCTTAAACATGGCCCAGGCGAGTGTTAGAGAGACCCAGTACTTC
>TRBV30|NA|NA|TRBJ1-2|12
CAWKLSAYGYTF
TGTGCCTGGAAATTGTCCGCGTATGGCTACACCTTC
>TRBV10-3|NA|NA|TRBJ2-7|16
CNDRQNHNIPGYEQYF
TGCAACGACAGACAGAACCATAATATACCAGGCTACGAGCAGTACTTC
>TRBV28|NA|NA|TRBJ1-5|15
CASSHRAISNQPQHF
TGTGCCAGCAGTCACAGGGCGATAAGCAATCAGCCCCAGCATTTT
>TRBV5-1|TRBD2|once|TRBJ2-7|16
CASSGSRGGSSYEQYF
TGCGCCAGCAGCGGAAGCCGCGGGGGGAGCTCCTACGAGCAGTACTTC
>TRBV7-2|NA|NA|TRBJ1-1|13
CASSHGPYTEAFF
TGTGCCAGCAGCCATGGGCCATACACTGAAGCTTTCTTT
>TRBV6-4|NA|once|TRBJ2-1|14
CASSDSPGANEQFF
TGTGCCAGCAGTGACTCGCCAGGGGCGAATGAGCAGTTCTTC
>TRBV7-2|NA|NA|TRBJ2-7|14
CASSFAAGSYEQYF
TGTGCCAGCAGCTTTGCAGCAGGGTCCTACGAGCAGTACTTC
>TRBV10-1|NA|NA|TRBJ1-3|15
CASKEGSRPGNTIYF
TGCGCCAGCAAGGAGGGGTCCAGGCCTGGAAACACCATATATTTT
>TRBV6-4|TRBD2|NA|TRBJ2-1|16
CASSEETSGSYNEQFF
TGTGCCAGCAGTGAGGAGACTAGCGGGAGCTACAATGAGCAGTTCTTC
>TRBV4-2|TRBD2|once|TRBJ2-1|15
CASSQGLAAYNEQFF
TGTGCCAGCAGCCAAGGTCTAGCGGCCTACAATGAGCAGTTCTTC
>TRBV2|NA|NA|TRBJ1-5|15
CASSAGPVDNQPQHF
TGTGCCAGCAGTGCAGGGCCGGTGGACAATCAGCCCCAGCATTTT